This entry features one T cell receptor (beta chain) sequence. The V gene's germline CDR1 is DFQATT and CDR2 SNEGSKA (reference sequence). The CDR3 loop spans 11 amino acids. V lost 6 bases, J lost 8 bases, and 13 bases lay in between. After isolation, RNA underwent reverse transcription to generate cDNA as the sequencing template. Sequencing was performed with immunoSEQ multiplex PCR; in TCRdb, only in-frame clones are kept and a portion is missing. The sample consists of roughly 140,000 clones, around 49% of them appearing once. This entry is derived from a study of CD8+ T cells in alopecia areata. The clonotype comes from a human donor with alopecia areata. The source material was CD4+ T cells sorted from blood, sampled at week 0. The rearrangement joins TRBV20-1 to TRBJ1-1; D is uncertain. The CDR3 DNA reads TGCAGTGCCGACCAGGAGGTAGAAGCTTTCTTT. Amino acids: CSADQEVEAFF.